Below are 9 T cell receptor beta chains sequenced from a single sample in a study of blood T cell repertoires in COVID-19 (dated by TCRdb to about 2020). The library was generated by the immunoSEQ multiplex PCR assay. TCRdb provides this immuneACCESS table in a form limited to in-frame rearrangements. Some clones are lacking; in checked studies, under half of them reflect an unresolved V gene, and why the rest are absent is not known. Here the sample has approximately 180,000 clones; more than 75% occur a single time. The ten largest account for 17% of the sample. What was sequenced was PBMCs or T cells enriched from blood (not recorded which). The receptor source for this set is a woman aged 50 to 65 with acute COVID-19.

The gene calls are TRBV4-3 and TRBJ1-6; 9 bases line up with TRBD1. Germline assignment: CDR1 LGHNA and CDR2 YSLEER. V dropped 0 bases and J dropped 10; count of bases not matched to a gene: 4. There are 15 residues in the CDR3. The chain's CDR3 is CASSQDHTGGSPLHF. The DNA of the CDR3 is TGCGCCAGCAGCCAAGATCATACAGGGGGCTCACCCCTCCACTTT.

The chain is built from TRBV5-1 and TRBJ2-1; 10 bases fit TRBD2. The CDR3 is 16 residues long. V was clipped by 2 bases and J by 6 bases; unmatched bases: 8. Germline V lookup: CDR1 SGHRS, CDR2 YFSETQ. Written as DNA, the CDR3 is TGCGCCAGCAGCTTAACAGCGGGGGGGCTTAGCAATGAGCAGTTCTTC. The encoded protein is CASSLTAGGLSNEQFF.

The gene calls are TRBV18 and TRBJ2-1; the D gene is possibly TRBD1 (5 bases). This CDR3 region has 14 residues. Germline CDR1 KGHSH, CDR2 LQKENI. V lost 4 bases and J lost 9, with 16 bases in between. The DNA of the CDR3 is TGTGCCAGCTCACTTTCCCAGGGTAAAGGTGAGCAGTTCTTC. Residues: CASSLSQGKGEQFF.

This clone was picked up one time. The V gene is TRBV13, the J gene TRBJ2-1; 7 positions match TRBD2. Germline CDR1 PRHDT, CDR2 FYEKMQ (reference sequence). Losses at the gene ends were 3 bases for V and 8 bases for J; bases not matched to a gene: 7. This CDR3 contains 14 residues. The CDR3 loop reads CASSFGLVRYEQFF. CDR3 sequence (DNA): TGTGCCAGCAGCTTCGGACTAGTCAGGTATGAGCAGTTCTTC.

The chain joins TRBV6-5 to TRBJ1-1; maybe TRBD1 (5 bases). Germline values: CDR1 MNHEY, CDR2 SVGAGI. This CDR3 contains 15 residues. Trimming took 8 bases from V and 4 from J, leaving 20 bases between them. The CDR3 DNA follows: TGTGCCAGCCAAATCACTCAAGGGGCGACCACTGAAGCTTTCTTT. The encoded protein is CASQITQGATTEAFF.

This clone was counted between two and nine times. The rearrangement uses TRBV11-3 and TRBJ2-5; 9 bases are shared with TRBD1. After removal of 1 base from V and 5 bases from J, the junction contained 2 bases not matched to a gene. CDR3 length: 14 amino acids. Germline V gene data show CDR1 as SGHNT and CDR2 as YENEEA. Here the CDR3 reads CASSLGTGEETQYF. In DNA, the CDR3 is TGTGCCAGCAGCTTAGGGACAGGGGAGGAGACCCAGTACTTC.

The sample holds a few counts of this clone. This chain uses TRBV12-3 or TRBV12-4 with TRBJ1-1, with D unresolved. The CDR3 totals 10 residues. Trimming removed 5 bases from V and 9 bases from J, with 7 bases in between. Here the CDR3 DNA reads TGTGCCAGCAGTCTAAACCAAGCTTTCTTT. As protein: CASSLNQAFF.

This clone rates as medium-sized. V and J are TRBV6-4 and TRBJ2-3; 7 bases align to TRBD2. Germline CDR1 MRHNA, CDR2 SNTAGT. V lost 3 bases to trimming and J lost 2 bases; unmatched junction nucleotides: 2. This CDR3 is 14 amino acids long. The CDR3 is CASSETSDTDTQYF. The CDR3 DNA sequence: TGTGCCAGCAGTGAAACTAGCGACACAGATACGCAGTATTTT.

This clone appeared once. V usage is TRBV5-1 and J usage is TRBJ1-5, with no clear D. The germline V gene encodes CDR1 SGHRS and CDR2 YFSETQ. The CDR3 runs 16 residues. The V end lost 5 bases, the J end lost 2 bases, and 17 bases lay between the germline ends. CDR3 DNA sequence: TGCGCCAGCAGAGAAGGCAGCGGCGTACGCAATCAGCCCCAGCATTTT. It encodes CASREGSGVRNQPQHF.